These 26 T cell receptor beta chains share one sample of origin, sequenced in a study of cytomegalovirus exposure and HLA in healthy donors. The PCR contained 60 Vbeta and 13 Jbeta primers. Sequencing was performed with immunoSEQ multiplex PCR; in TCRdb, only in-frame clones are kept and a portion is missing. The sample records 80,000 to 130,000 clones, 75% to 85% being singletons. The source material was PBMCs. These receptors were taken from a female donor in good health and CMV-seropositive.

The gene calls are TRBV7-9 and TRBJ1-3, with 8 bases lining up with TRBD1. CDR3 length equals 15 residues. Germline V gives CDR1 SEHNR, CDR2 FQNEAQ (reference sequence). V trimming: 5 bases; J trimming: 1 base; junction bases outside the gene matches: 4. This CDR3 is CASSTGGMSGNTIYF. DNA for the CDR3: TGTGCCAGCAGCACAGGGGGTATGTCTGGAAACACCATATATTTT.

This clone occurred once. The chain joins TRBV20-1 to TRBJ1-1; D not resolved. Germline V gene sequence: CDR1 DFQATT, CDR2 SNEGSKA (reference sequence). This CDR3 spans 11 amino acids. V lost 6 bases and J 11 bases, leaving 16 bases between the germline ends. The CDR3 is CSALTTGSAFF. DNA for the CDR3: TGCAGTGCCCTTACCACGGGGAGCGCTTTCTTT.

The CDR3 DNA is TGCGCCAGCAGCCTCGGACAGGACTACGAGCAGTACTTC. This gives the protein CASSLGQDYEQYF. This chain uses TRBV5-1 with TRBJ2-7; 7 bases match TRBD1. The CDR3 is made up of 13 amino acids. CDR1 and CDR2 from the germline V gene are SGHRS and YFSETQ. J gave up 3 bases and V 4 bases, and 4 bases lay outside the gene matches.

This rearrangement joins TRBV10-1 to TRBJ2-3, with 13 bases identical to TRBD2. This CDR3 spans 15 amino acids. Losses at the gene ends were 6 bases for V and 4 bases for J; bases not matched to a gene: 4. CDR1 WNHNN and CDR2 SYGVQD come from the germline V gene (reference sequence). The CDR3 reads CASSPLAGGSDTQYF. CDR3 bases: TGCGCCAGCAGCCCACTAGCGGGAGGGTCAGATACGCAGTATTTT.

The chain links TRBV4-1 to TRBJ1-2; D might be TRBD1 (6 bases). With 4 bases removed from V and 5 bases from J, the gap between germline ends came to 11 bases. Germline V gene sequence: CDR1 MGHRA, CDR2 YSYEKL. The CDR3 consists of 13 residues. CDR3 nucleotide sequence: TGCGCCAGCAGCCGCGGACAGTCATATGGCTACACCTTC. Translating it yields CASSRGQSYGYTF.

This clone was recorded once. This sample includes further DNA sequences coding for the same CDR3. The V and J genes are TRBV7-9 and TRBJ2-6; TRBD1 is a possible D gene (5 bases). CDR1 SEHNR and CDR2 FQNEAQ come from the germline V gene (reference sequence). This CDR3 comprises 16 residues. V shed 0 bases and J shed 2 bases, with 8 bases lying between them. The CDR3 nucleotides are TGTGCCAGCAGCTTAGCCCAGGGAACTGGGGCCAACGTCCTGACTTTC. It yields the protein CASSLAQGTGANVLTF.

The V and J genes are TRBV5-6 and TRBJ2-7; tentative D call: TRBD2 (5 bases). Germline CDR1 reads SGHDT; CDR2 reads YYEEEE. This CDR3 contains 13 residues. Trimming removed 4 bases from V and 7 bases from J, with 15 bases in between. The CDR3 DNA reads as TGTGCCAGCAGCCTCCACCCTTCGGGAGAGCAGTACTTC. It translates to CASSLHPSGEQYF.

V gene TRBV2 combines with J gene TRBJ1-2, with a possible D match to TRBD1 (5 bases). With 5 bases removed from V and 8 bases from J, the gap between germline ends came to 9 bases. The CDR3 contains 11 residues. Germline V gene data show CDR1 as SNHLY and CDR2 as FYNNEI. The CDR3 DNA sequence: TGTGCCAGCAGTCCGGGGGGGGGCTACACCTTC. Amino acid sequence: CASSPGGGYTF.

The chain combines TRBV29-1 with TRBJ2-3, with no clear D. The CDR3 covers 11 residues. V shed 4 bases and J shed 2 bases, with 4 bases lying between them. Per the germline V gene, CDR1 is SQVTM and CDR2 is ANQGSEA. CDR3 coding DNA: TGCAGCGTTGCGGTCACAGATACGCAGTATTTT. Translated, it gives CSVAVTDTQYF.

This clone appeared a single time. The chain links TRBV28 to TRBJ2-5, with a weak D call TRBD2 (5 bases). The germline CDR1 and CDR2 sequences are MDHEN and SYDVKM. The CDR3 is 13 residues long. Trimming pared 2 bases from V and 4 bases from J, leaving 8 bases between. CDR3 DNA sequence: TGTGCCAGCAGTTTACTGGGAGCAGAGACCCAGTACTTC. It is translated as CASSLLGAETQYF.

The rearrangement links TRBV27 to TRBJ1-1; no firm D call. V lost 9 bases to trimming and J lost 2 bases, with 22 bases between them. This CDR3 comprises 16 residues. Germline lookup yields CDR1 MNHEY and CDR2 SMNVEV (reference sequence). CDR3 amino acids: CASSLSYWPLNTEAFF. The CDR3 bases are TGTGCCAGTAGCCTCTCCTACTGGCCACTAAACACTGAAGCTTTCTTT.

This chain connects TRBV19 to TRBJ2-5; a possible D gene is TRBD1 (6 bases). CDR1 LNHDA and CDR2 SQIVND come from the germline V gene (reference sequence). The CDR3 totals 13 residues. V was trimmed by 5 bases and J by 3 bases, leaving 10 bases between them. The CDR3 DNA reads TGTGCCAGTAGTGCGGACAGCAAAGAGACCCAGTACTTC. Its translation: CASSADSKETQYF.

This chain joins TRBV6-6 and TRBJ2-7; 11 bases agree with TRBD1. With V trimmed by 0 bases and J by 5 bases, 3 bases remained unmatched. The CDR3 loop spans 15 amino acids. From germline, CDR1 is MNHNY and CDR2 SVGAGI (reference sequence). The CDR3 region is CASSYSDRGQNEQYF. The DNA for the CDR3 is TGTGCCAGCAGTTACTCGGACAGGGGGCAGAACGAGCAGTACTTC.

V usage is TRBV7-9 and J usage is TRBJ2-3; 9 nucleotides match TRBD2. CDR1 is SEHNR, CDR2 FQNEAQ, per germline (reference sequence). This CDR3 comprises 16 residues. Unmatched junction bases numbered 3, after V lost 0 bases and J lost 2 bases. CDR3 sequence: CASSLASGGTTDTQYF. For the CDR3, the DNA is TGTGCCAGCAGCTTAGCCAGCGGGGGGACCACAGATACGCAGTATTTT.

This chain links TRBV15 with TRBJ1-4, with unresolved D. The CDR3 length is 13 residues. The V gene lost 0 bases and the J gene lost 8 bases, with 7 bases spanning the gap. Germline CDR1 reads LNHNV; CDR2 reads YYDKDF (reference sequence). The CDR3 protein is CATSRDPFEKLFF. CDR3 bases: TGTGCCACCAGCAGAGATCCCTTCGAAAAACTGTTTTTT. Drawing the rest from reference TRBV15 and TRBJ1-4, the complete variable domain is DAMVIQNPRYQVTQFGKPVTLSCSQTLNHNVMYWYQQKSSQAPKLLFHYYDKDFNNEADTPDNFQSRRPNTSFCFLDIRSPGLGDTAMYLCATSRDPFEKLFFGSGTQLSVL.

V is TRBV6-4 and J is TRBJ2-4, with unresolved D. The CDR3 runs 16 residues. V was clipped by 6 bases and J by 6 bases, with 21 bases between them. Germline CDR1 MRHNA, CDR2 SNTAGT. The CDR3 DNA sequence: TGTGCCAGCAGGGACCTTTCGGGTAGGATGGGAAACATTCAGTACTTC. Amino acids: CASRDLSGRMGNIQYF.

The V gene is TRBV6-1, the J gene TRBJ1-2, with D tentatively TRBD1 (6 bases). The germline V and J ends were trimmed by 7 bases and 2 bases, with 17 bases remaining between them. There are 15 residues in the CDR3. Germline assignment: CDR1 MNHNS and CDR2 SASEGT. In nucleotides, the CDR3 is TGTGCCAGCATCCGAACCCCGACAGGAAACTATGGCTACACCTTC. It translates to CASIRTPTGNYGYTF.

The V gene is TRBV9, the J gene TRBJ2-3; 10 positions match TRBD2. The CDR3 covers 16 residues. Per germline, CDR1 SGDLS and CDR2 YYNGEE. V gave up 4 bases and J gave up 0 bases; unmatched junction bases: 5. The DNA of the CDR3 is TGTGCCAGCAGCACTCCGACTAGCGGGAGCACAGATACGCAGTATTTT. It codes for CASSTPTSGSTDTQYF. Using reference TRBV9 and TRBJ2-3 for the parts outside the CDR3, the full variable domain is DSGVTQTPKHLITATGQRVTLRCSPRSGDLSVYWYQQSLDQGLQFLIQYYNGEERAKGNILERFSAQQFPDLHSELNLSSLELGDSALYFCASSTPTSGSTDTQYFGPGTRLTVL.

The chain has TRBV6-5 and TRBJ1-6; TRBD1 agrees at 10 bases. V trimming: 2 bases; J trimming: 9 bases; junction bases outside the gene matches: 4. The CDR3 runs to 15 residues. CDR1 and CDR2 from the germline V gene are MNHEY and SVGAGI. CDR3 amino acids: CASSYEGTGASPLHF. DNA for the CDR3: TGTGCCAGCAGTTACGAGGGGACAGGGGCTTCACCCCTCCACTTT.

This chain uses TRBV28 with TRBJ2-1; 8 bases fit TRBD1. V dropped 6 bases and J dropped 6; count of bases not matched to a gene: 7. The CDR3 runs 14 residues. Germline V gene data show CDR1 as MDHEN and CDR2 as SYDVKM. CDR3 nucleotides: TGTGCCAGCAGCCCGACAGGGGCTGTCAATGAGCAGTTCTTC. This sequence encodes CASSPTGAVNEQFF.

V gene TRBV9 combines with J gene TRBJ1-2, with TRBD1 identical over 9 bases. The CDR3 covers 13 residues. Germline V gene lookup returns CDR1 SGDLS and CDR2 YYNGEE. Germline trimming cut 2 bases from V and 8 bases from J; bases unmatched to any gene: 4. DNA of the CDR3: TGTGCCAGCAGCGTCCCGGGACAGGGAGGCTACACCTTC. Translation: CASSVPGQGGYTF.

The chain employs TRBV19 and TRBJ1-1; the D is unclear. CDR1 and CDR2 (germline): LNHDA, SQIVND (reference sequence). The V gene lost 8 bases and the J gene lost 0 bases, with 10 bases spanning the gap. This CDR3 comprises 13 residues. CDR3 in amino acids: CASEAVMNTEAFF. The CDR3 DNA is TGTGCCAGTGAGGCCGTAATGAACACTGAAGCTTTCTTT. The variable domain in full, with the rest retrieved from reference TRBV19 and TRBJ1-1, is DGGITQSPKYLFRKEGQNVTLSCEQNLNHDAMYWYRQDPGQGLRLIYYSQIVNDFQKGDIAEGYSVSREKKESFPLTVTSAQKNPTAFYLCASEAVMNTEAFFGQGTRLTVV.

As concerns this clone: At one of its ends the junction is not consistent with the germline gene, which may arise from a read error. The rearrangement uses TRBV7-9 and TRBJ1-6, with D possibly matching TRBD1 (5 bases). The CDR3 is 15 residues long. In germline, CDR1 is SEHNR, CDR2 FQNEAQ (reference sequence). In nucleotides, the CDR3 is TGTTCCAGCACCGTAAACCAGGGTTCTAATTCACCCCTCCACTTT. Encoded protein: CSSTVNQGSNSPLHF.

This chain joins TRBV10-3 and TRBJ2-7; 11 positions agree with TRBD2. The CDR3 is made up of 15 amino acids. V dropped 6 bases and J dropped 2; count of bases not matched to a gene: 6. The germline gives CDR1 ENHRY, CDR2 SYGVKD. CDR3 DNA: TGTGCCATCAGCCCCGGGACTAGCGGACCCTACGAGCAGTACTTC. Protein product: CAISPGTSGPYEQYF.

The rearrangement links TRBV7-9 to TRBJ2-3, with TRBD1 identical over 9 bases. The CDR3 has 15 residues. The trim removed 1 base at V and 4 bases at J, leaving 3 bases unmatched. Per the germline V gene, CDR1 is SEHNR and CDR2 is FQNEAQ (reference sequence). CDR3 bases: TGTGCCAGCAGCTTAGGGGACAGGGAATCAGATACGCAGTATTTT. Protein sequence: CASSLGDRESDTQYF.

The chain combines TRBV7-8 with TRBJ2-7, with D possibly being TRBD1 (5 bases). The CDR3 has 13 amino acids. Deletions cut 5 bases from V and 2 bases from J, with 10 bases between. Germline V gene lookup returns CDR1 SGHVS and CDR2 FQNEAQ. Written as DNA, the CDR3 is TGTGCCAGCAGCCCAGGGTCCACCTACGAGCAGTACTTC. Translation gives CASSPGSTYEQYF.